The 17 T cell receptor beta chains below all came from one sample that was sequenced in a study of blood T cells in healthy people across ages. With a J-beta primer mix and a sample-barcoded 5' primer, a second PCR ran about 7 to 11 cycles. Via MiXCR, TCRdb re-called the 5' RACE reads, giving one row per CDR3 protein. The data hold more than 1,000,000 distinct CDR3 sequences, with about 25% observed a single time. Another study also made use of these data, one on T cells of mothers and their children.

The sequencing input was blood. The receptor set was obtained from a girl aged 2-9 years in good health.

This clonotype was picked up a small number of times. This chain joins TRBV29-1 and TRBJ2-5, with TRBD2 identical over 7 bases. Germline V gene sequence: CDR1 SQVTM, CDR2 ANQGSEA. V was clipped by 2 bases and J by 5 bases; unmatched bases: 5. This CDR3 is 13 amino acids long. The CDR3 region is CSVEPAGGETQYF. The DNA of the CDR3 is TGCAGCGTTGAACCCGCCGGGGGGGAGACCCAGTACTTC.

This chain uses TRBV12-3 or TRBV12-4 with TRBJ2-5; no clear D gene. The V end lost 4 bases, the J end lost 2 bases, and 14 bases lay between the germline ends. The length of the CDR3 is 15 residues. CDR3 region: CASSSDRHLQETQYF. The CDR3 coding sequence is TGTGCCAGCAGTTCCGATCGACACCTTCAAGAGACCCAGTACTTC.

This clonotype was found a few times. This sequence joins TRBV28 and TRBJ1-5, with D possibly matching TRBD1 (6 bases). The CDR3 totals 14 residues. Germline-derived CDR1 and CDR2 are MDHEN and SYDVKM. Between the trimmed V and J ends, which lost 4 bases and 4 bases, there was a span of 11 bases. The DNA of the CDR3 is TGTGCCAGCAGTTCTACAGGGTGGAATCAGCCCCAGCATTTT. This translates into CASSSTGWNQPQHF.

This clonotype was seen only a few times. The chain couples TRBV20-1 to TRBJ2-1; D remains unclear. This CDR3 comprises 10 residues. Germline assignment: CDR1 DFQATT and CDR2 SNEGSKA (reference sequence). Trimming shortened V by 0 bases and J by 10 bases, and 4 bases separated the two germline ends. Here the CDR3 DNA reads TGCAGTGCTAGAGATCTCGAGCAGTTCTTC. It yields the protein CSARDLEQFF.

The rearrangement uses TRBV4-2 and TRBJ2-3, with 7 bases lining up with TRBD2. J lost 6 bases, V lost 3 bases, and 12 bases had no gene match. Germline V gene lookup returns CDR1 LGHNA and CDR2 YNFKEQ. This CDR3 is built from 16 residues. The DNA of the CDR3 is TGTGCCAGCAGCCAGAGGGACTACCCAGACGGGGATACGCAGTATTTT. This gives the protein CASSQRDYPDGDTQYF.

This clonotype was counted at least ten times. The J gene is TRBJ2-5, the V gene TRBV5-1; 7 bases align to TRBD1. V gave up 1 base and J gave up 4 bases; unmatched junction bases: 1. The germline V gene encodes CDR1 SGHRS and CDR2 YFSETQ. The length of the CDR3 is 13 residues. The CDR3 is CASSLWTGETQYF. The DNA of the CDR3 is TGCGCCAGCAGCTTGTGGACAGGAGAGACCCAGTACTTC.

V usage is TRBV20-1 and J usage is TRBJ2-3; 11 positions match TRBD2. The CDR3 has 17 residues. Germline V gives CDR1 DFQATT, CDR2 SNEGSKA (reference sequence). J gave up 2 bases and V 2 bases, and 9 bases lay outside the gene matches. The CDR3 DNA reads as TGCAGTGCTAGACAAAGGGGTAGCGGGAGGGTCACAGATACGCAGTATTTT. Residues: CSARQRGSGRVTDTQYF.

The chain links TRBV7-9 to TRBJ1-1; possibly TRBD1 for D (5 bases). The CDR3 loop spans 16 amino acids. V was clipped by 2 bases and J by 4 bases, with 17 bases between them. Germline V CDR1 and CDR2: SEHNR, FQNEAQ (reference sequence). CDR3 sequence (DNA): TGTGCCAGCAGCTTAATAGAAGCAGGGAGAAGCACTGAAGCTTTCTTT. Protein: CASSLIEAGRSTEAFF.

The DNA for the CDR3 is TGTGCTAGTCGAGCGGAGGGGCGGGCTTTACAAGAGACCCAGTACTTC. This translates into CASRAEGRALQETQYF. The chain links TRBV12-5 to TRBJ2-5, with D tentatively TRBD2 (6 bases). The CDR3 totals 16 residues. Trimming left V 8 bases short and J 2 bases short, with 21 bases between. Germline V lookup: CDR1 LGHNT, CDR2 FRNRAP.

J is TRBJ2-5 and V is TRBV10-2, with TRBD1 matching 8 bases. The V and J ends lost 4 bases and 2 bases, in that order; junction bases with no gene match: 12. This CDR3 has 17 residues. Germline lookup yields CDR1 WSHSY and CDR2 SAAADI. CDR3 amino acids: CASSVSWGGTGQETQYF. The CDR3 DNA reads TGCGCCAGCAGTGTGTCGTGGGGTGGGACAGGTCAAGAGACCCAGTACTTC.

The chain uses TRBV14 and TRBJ1-2; D gene uncertain. The CDR3 is 14 amino acids. V was cut by 0 bases and J by 4 bases, with 9 bases left in between. The germline V gene encodes CDR1 SGHDN and CDR2 FVKESK. The CDR3 loop reads CASSQENVGYGYTF. CDR3 bases: TGTGCCAGCAGCCAAGAAAATGTGGGCTATGGCTACACCTTC.

The CDR3 spells CASSSLGRSPLHF. In DNA form, the CDR3 reads TGTGCCAGCAGTTCGCTGGGAAGGTCACCCCTCCACTTT. The chain has TRBV27 and TRBJ1-6; no clear D gene. The CDR3 spans 13 residues. CDR1 is MNHEY and CDR2 is SMNVEV in the germline V gene (reference sequence). Trimming left V 4 bases short and J 10 bases short, with 11 bases between.

J is TRBJ2-3 and V is TRBV27; 8 positions match TRBD2. J gave up 5 bases and V 6 bases, and 7 bases lay outside the gene matches. The CDR3 covers 14 residues. CDR1 is MNHEY, CDR2 SMNVEV, per germline (reference sequence). In DNA, the CDR3 is TGTGCCAGCAGCGCCGGGACTAGGGTAGATACGCAGTATTTT. It specifies CASSAGTRVDTQYF.

The chain recombines TRBV12-3 or TRBV12-4 with TRBJ1-2; perhaps TRBD1 as D (5 bases). V lost 3 bases and J 5 bases, leaving 13 bases between the germline ends. The CDR3 has 14 residues. The CDR3 DNA follows: TGTGCCAGCAGTTTGGGGGACCCCTTTTATGGCTACACCTTC. It translates to CASSLGDPFYGYTF.

Note on this clonotype: No conserved phenylalanine or tryptophan is present at the end of the CDR3, so a read error is the likely explanation. The chain employs TRBV5-5 and TRBJ2-3, with TRBD1 as a possible D gene (6 bases). The V gene's germline CDR1 is SGHKS and CDR2 YYEKEE (reference sequence). The CDR3 has 14 residues. V lost 1 base, J lost 3 bases, and 9 bases lay in between. The CDR3 here is CASSLITGTDTQYL. DNA for the CDR3: TGTGCCAGCAGCTTGATCACAGGGACAGATACGCAGTATCTT.

A few counts support this clonotype. The V call is TRBV19, the J call TRBJ2-5, with D perhaps matching TRBD1 (5 bases). The length of the CDR3 is 13 residues. CDR1 and CDR2 from the germline V gene are LNHDA and SQIVND (reference sequence). Trimming cost V 6 bases and J 2 bases, with 10 bases left between them. This CDR3 reads CASRGEEQETQYF. CDR3 nucleotides: TGTGCCAGTAGAGGGGAAGAACAAGAGACCCAGTACTTC.

This clonotype has more than one count but fewer than ten. This chain uses TRBV20-1 with TRBJ2-1; 7 positions match TRBD2. Unmatched junction bases numbered 9, after V lost 5 bases and J lost 5 bases. This CDR3 comprises 14 residues. The germline gives CDR1 DFQATT, CDR2 SNEGSKA (reference sequence). Written as DNA, the CDR3 is TGCAGTGCTGCCGCGGCGCGGGGGAACAATGAGCAGTTCTTC. It translates to CSAAAARGNNEQFF.